Described below is a single T cell receptor (beta chain) sequence and its context. Its antigen is undetermined. TCRdb used MiXCR to reprocess the reads, holding one entry per CDR3 protein. The table has about 310,000 distinct CDR3 sequences, 20% to 25% seen once. This record comes from a study of T cell repertoires in cytomegalovirus infection. Study at large: Newly reported HLA-C-restricted and thoroughly characterized HLA-B-restricted CMV epitopes were employed. Evidence of both CMV infection and a matching HLA type came from public TCR beta signatures.

General study findings and limits: Frequencies of public TCR beta families were cumulated, and this identified carriers of CMV plus the relevant HLA. Ex vivo responses were dominated by HLA-C-restricted CMV-specific TCR beta clonotypes.

The CDR3 is 16 residues long. Per germline, CDR1 MDHEN and CDR2 SYDVKM. V was clipped by 5 bases and J by 8 bases; unmatched bases: 11. The material was cultured PBMCs, obtained from culture after CMV antigen stimulation. The chain carries TRBV28 and TRBJ2-1; 11 bases are a match to TRBD2. The origin of this receptor is a human donor in good health (CMV status not recorded). Some clones in this sample may be carry-over from other donors' samples. DNA for the CDR3: TGTGCCAGCAGTGAAACTAGCGGGAGAGCAGTCGATGAGCAGTTCTTC. It encodes CASSETSGRAVDEQFF.